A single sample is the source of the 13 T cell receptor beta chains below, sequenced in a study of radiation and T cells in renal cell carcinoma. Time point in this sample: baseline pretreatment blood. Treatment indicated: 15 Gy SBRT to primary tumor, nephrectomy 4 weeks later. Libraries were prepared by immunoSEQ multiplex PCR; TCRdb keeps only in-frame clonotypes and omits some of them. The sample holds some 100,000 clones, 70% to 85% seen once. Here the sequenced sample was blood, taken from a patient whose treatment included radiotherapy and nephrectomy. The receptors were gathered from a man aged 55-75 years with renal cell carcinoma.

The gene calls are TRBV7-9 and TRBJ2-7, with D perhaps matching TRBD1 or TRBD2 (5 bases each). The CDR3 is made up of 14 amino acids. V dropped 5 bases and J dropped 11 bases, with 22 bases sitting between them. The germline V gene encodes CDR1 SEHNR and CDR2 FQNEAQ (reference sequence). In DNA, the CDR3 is TGTGCCAGCAGCAGATCCGGGACGGGTACGATGGAGTACTTC. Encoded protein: CASSRSGTGTMEYF.

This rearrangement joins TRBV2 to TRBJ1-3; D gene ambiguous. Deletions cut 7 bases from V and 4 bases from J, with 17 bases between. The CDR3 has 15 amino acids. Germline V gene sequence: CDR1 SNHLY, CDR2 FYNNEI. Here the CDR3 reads CASTAGYSTGNTIYF. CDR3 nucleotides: TGTGCCAGCACGGCGGGATACAGCACAGGAAACACCATATATTTT.

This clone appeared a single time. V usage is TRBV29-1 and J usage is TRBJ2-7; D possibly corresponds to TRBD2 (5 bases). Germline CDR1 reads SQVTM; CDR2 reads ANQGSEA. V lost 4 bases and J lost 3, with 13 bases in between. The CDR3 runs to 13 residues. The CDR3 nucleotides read TGCAGCGTTGGAGAGGGTCCTTTCTACGAGCAGTACTTC. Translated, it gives CSVGEGPFYEQYF.

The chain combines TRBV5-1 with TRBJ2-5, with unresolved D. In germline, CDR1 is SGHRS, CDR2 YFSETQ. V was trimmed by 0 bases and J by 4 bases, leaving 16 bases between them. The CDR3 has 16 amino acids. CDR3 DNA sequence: TGCGCCAGCAGCTTGGACAGCCCCGAAATGGGAGAGACCCAGTACTTC. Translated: CASSLDSPEMGETQYF.

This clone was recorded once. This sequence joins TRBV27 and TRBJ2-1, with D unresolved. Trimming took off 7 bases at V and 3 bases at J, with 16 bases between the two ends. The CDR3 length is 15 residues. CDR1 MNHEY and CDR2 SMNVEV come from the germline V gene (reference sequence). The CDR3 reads CASTDDGLGYNEQFF. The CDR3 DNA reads TGTGCCAGCACCGACGACGGTTTGGGCTACAATGAGCAGTTCTTC.

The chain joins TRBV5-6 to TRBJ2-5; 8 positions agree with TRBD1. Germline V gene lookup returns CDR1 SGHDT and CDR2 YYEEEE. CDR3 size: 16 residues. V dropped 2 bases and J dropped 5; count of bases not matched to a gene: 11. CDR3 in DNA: TGTGCCAGCAGCTTTTGGGGTCGACAGGGGTCGGAGACCCAGTACTTC. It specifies CASSFWGRQGSETQYF.

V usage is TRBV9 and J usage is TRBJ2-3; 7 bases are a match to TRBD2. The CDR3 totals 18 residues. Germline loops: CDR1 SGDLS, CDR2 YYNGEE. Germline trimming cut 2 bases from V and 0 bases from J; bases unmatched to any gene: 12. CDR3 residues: CASSVSLLGGRSTDTQYF. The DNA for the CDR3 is TGTGCCAGCAGCGTTAGTCTTCTTGGCGGGAGAAGCACAGATACGCAGTATTTT.

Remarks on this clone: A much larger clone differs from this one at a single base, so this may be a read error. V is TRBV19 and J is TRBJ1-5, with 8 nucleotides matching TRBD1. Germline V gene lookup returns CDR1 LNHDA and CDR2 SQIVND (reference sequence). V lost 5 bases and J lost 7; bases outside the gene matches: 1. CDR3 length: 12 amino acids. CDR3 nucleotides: TGTGCCAGTAGTTACAGGGGGCAGCCCCAGCATTTT. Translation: CASSYRGQPQHF.

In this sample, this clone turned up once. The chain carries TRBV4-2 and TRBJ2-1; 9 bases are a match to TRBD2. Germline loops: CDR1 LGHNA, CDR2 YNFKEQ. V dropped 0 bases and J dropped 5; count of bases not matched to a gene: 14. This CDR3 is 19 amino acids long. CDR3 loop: CASSQDQASGMPNHNEQFF. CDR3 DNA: TGTGCCAGCAGCCAAGACCAGGCTAGCGGGATGCCAAACCACAATGAGCAGTTCTTC.

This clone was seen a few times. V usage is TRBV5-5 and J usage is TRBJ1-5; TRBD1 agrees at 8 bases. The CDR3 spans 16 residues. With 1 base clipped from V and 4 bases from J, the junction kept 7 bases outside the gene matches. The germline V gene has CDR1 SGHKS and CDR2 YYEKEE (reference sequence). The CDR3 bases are TGTGCCAGCAGCTTGAGACAGGGGATGATAAATCAGCCCCAGCATTTT. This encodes CASSLRQGMINQPQHF.

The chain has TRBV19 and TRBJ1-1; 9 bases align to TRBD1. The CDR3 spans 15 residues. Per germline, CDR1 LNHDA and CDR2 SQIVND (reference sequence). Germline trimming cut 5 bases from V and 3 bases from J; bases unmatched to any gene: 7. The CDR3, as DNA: TGTGCCAGTAGTGAGACAGGGGGGAGAGACACTGAAGCTTTCTTT. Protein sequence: CASSETGGRDTEAFF. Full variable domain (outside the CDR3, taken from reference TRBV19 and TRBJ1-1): DGGITQSPKYLFRKEGQNVTLSCEQNLNHDAMYWYRQDPGQGLRLIYYSQIVNDFQKGDIAEGYSVSREKKESFPLTVTSAQKNPTAFYLCASSETGGRDTEAFFGQGTRLTVV.

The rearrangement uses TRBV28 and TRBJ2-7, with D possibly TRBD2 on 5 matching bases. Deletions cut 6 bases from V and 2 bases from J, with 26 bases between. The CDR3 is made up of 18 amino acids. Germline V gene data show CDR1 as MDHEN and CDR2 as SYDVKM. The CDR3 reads CASRAVGVLGPNPYEQYF. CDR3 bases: TGTGCCAGCAGGGCGGTTGGGGTACTAGGCCCCAACCCCTACGAGCAGTACTTC.

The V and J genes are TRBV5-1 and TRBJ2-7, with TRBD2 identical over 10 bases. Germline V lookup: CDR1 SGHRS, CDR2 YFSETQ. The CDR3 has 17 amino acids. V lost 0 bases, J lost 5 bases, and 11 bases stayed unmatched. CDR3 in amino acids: CASSLAGSASGRHEQYF. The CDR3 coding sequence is TGCGCCAGCAGCTTGGCTGGGTCGGCTAGCGGGAGACACGAGCAGTACTTC.